Shown below are 32 T cell receptor beta chains from a single sample sequenced in a study of cytomegalovirus exposure and HLA in healthy donors (TCRdb year 2017). The receptor library was made with the immunoSEQ multiplex PCR assay. A mixture of 60 forward primers for TCR Vbeta segments and 13 reverse primers for TCR Jbeta segments was used in the multiplex PCR. The table comes from immuneACCESS by way of TCRdb, which keeps in-frame sequences with V and J called. Part of the clones is missing from these tables; in studies checked, under half for an unresolved V gene and the rest for unknown reasons. The sample table contains roughly 120,000 clones; only one count was recorded for roughly 68% of them. The top ten clonotypes cover over 2% of the sample. Sequenced material: PBMCs. The receptors shown here come from a woman under 40 in good health and CMV-seronegative.

This chain links TRBV27 with TRBJ2-1, with D tentatively TRBD2 (5 bases). V was trimmed by 4 bases and J by 7 bases, leaving 5 bases between them. There are 11 residues in the CDR3. CDR1 and CDR2 (germline): MNHEY, SMNVEV (reference sequence). CDR3 coding DNA: TGTGCCAGCAGTTGGAGGAATGAGCAGTTCTTC. Protein: CASSWRNEQFF.

V gene TRBV6-1 combines with J gene TRBJ1-2, with D unresolved. Germline CDR1 reads MNHNS; CDR2 reads SASEGT. This CDR3 contains 11 residues. V lost 3 bases and J lost 5, with 4 bases in between. Written as DNA, the CDR3 is TGTGCCAGCAGTGATGAGTATGGCTACACCTTC. Amino acid sequence: CASSDEYGYTF.

The V gene is TRBV7-2, the J gene TRBJ2-5; TRBD1 agrees at 7 bases. The ends lost 0 bases at V and 3 bases at J; junction bases unmatched: 7. Germline V gene lookup returns CDR1 SGHTA and CDR2 FQGNSA. CDR3 length equals 16 residues. The CDR3 DNA reads as TGTGCCAGCAGCTTAGCCGCCGGGACAGAGGAAGAGACCCAGTACTTC. Translated, it gives CASSLAAGTEEETQYF.

The J gene is TRBJ2-2, the V gene TRBV15, with a possible D match to TRBD2 (6 bases). The CDR3 contains 14 residues. CDR1 and CDR2 (germline): LNHNV, YYDKDF (reference sequence). Trimming removed 0 bases from V and 5 bases from J, with 7 bases in between. CDR3 coding DNA: TGTGCCACCAGCAGAGATCGGGGGACCGGGGAGCTGTTTTTT. It is translated as CATSRDRGTGELFF.

This clone has only one observation. The V call is TRBV9, the J call TRBJ1-1; D is uncertain. Germline V lookup: CDR1 SGDLS, CDR2 YYNGEE. Deletions cut 4 bases from V and 3 bases from J, with 13 bases between. The CDR3 has 14 amino acids. The DNA of the CDR3 is TGTGCCAGCAGCCCCAGAGGAGTTGACACTGAAGCTTTCTTT. It is translated as CASSPRGVDTEAFF.

The chain uses TRBV27 and TRBJ2-5; no reliable D call. The J call may not be correct, given that the DNA end is closer to TRBJ2-7. The germline CDR1 and CDR2 sequences are MNHEY and SMNVEV (reference sequence). This CDR3 has 14 amino acids. CDR3 region: CASSADLSPYEQYF. The DNA of the CDR3 is TGTGCCAGCAGTGCCGACTTGAGCCCCTACGAGCAGTACTTC.

A few counts support this clone. V gene TRBV6-6 combines with J gene TRBJ1-1; TRBD1 aligns across 9 bases. This CDR3 comprises 13 residues. Germline trimming cut 4 bases from V and 4 bases from J; bases unmatched to any gene: 1. Germline V CDR1 and CDR2: MNHNY, SVGAGI (reference sequence). The CDR3 is CASSWDRVTEAFF. For the CDR3, the DNA is TGTGCCAGCAGTTGGGACAGGGTCACTGAAGCTTTCTTT.

This clone has a handful of counts. V usage is TRBV9 and J usage is TRBJ2-1; 9 nucleotides agree with TRBD2. From germline, CDR1 is SGDLS and CDR2 YYNGEE. V shed 2 bases, J shed 0 bases, and the junction held 0 bases outside the gene matches. There are 15 residues in the CDR3. The CDR3 reads CASSVTSGSYNEQFF. Here the CDR3 DNA reads TGTGCCAGCAGCGTGACTAGCGGCTCCTACAATGAGCAGTTCTTC.

The chain is built from TRBV7-2 and TRBJ2-5; TRBD2 matches 7 bases. CDR3 length equals 16 residues. In germline, CDR1 is SGHTA, CDR2 FQGNSA. The V and J ends lost 5 bases and 5 bases, in that order; junction bases with no gene match: 14. This chain's CDR3 is CASSRQTSNGEETQYF. The DNA for the CDR3 is TGTGCCAGCAGCAGACAGACTAGCAACGGTGAGGAGACCCAGTACTTC.

V and J are TRBV5-1 and TRBJ2-1; perhaps TRBD1 as D (5 bases). V lost 4 bases and J 9 bases, leaving 14 bases between the germline ends. Germline CDR1 is SGHRS and CDR2 is YFSETQ. The CDR3 has 13 amino acids. CDR3 nucleotide sequence: TGCGCCAGCAGCAAACATAGCAGGGCTGAGCAGTTCTTC. This sequence encodes CASSKHSRAEQFF.

This clone was seen a handful of times. V and J are TRBV10-1 and TRBJ1-2, with 10 bases aligning to TRBD1. The CDR3 has 14 amino acids. Unmatched junction bases numbered 4, after V lost 6 bases and J lost 3 bases. In germline, CDR1 is WNHNN, CDR2 SYGVQD (reference sequence). The chain's CDR3 is CASSPGTGDYGYTF. In DNA, the CDR3 is TGCGCCAGCAGCCCAGGGACAGGGGACTATGGCTACACCTTC.

This clone was recorded once. The chain employs TRBV9 and TRBJ1-1; possibly TRBD1 for D (5 bases). The CDR3 has 13 residues. Germline V gene data show CDR1 as SGDLS and CDR2 as YYNGEE. V lost 4 bases and J 5 bases, leaving 12 bases between the germline ends. CDR3 nucleotides: TGTGCCAGCAGCAAAGGGGAGGAAACTGAAGCTTTCTTT. Amino acids: CASSKGEETEAFF.

CDR3 sequence (DNA): TGTGCCAGCAGTCCAGGAGGAGGGGCGTACTACACCTTC. Translated: CASSPGGGAYYTF. The chain combines TRBV27 with TRBJ1-2, with a possible D match to TRBD1 (5 bases). This CDR3 has 13 amino acids. Trimming shortened V by 5 bases and J by 10 bases, and 17 bases separated the two germline ends. CDR1 is MNHEY, CDR2 SMNVEV, per germline (reference sequence).

This clone was seen just once. The V call is TRBV29-1, the J call TRBJ1-2; 7 bases line up with TRBD1. There are 12 residues in the CDR3. Trimming at V came to 6 bases and at J to 5 bases, leaving 6 bases not matched to a gene. Germline values: CDR1 SQVTM, CDR2 ANQGSEA. This CDR3 reads CSVTGFQYGYTF. CDR3 sequence (DNA): TGCAGCGTGACAGGGTTTCAGTATGGCTACACCTTC. The full variable domain, completed using reference TRBV29-1 and TRBJ1-2, is SAVISQKPSRDICQRGTSLTIQCQVDSQVTMMFWYRQQPGQSLTLIATANQGSEATYESGFVIDKFPISRPNLTFSTLTVSNMSPEDSSIYLCSVTGFQYGYTFGSGTRLTVV.

The chain couples TRBV7-8 to TRBJ2-3; D is unclear. Per germline, CDR1 SGHVS and CDR2 FQNEAQ. Between the trimmed V and J ends, which lost 0 bases and 4 bases, there was a span of 5 bases. This CDR3 has 13 amino acids. CDR3 coding DNA: TGTGCCAGCAGCTTAGCATGGCCAGATACGCAGTATTTT. Translating it yields CASSLAWPDTQYF.

The chain joins TRBV5-5 to TRBJ1-4; D is possibly TRBD1 (6 bases). Per germline, CDR1 SGHKS and CDR2 YYEKEE (reference sequence). V was shortened by 0 bases and J by 7 bases, with 10 bases between the two germline ends. The CDR3 is 14 residues long. The DNA for the CDR3 is TGTGCCAGCAGCTTGGGGACAGCAGTTGAAAAACTGTTTTTT. It encodes CASSLGTAVEKLFF.

In its sample, this clone was seen a few times. The chain links TRBV5-1 to TRBJ2-5; 11 bases align to TRBD1. V gave up 4 bases and J gave up 2 bases; unmatched junction bases: 7. Looked up from germline, CDR1 is SGHRS and CDR2 is YFSETQ. The CDR3 covers 16 residues. CDR3 loop: CASSPGQGGLQETQYF. For the CDR3, the DNA is TGCGCCAGCAGCCCGGGACAGGGGGGGTTACAAGAGACCCAGTACTTC.

For this clone: An end of the junction differs from the germline gene, which may be a read error. The chain has TRBV5-1 and TRBJ2-3; no definite D call. CDR1 and CDR2 from the germline V gene are SGHRS and YFSETQ. This CDR3 spans 16 amino acids. In DNA, the CDR3 is TGCGCCAGTAGCTTGTTGCCGGTCTCTAGCACAGATACGCAGTATTTT. It translates to CASSLLPVSSTDTQYF.

This sequence joins TRBV7-9 and TRBJ2-7; 8 bases align to TRBD1. CDR1 and CDR2 from the germline V gene are SEHNR and FQNEAQ (reference sequence). The CDR3 has 14 residues. The V and J ends lost 4 bases and 4 bases, in that order; junction bases with no gene match: 6. CDR3 amino acids: CASSSQGAAYEQYF. The CDR3 nucleotides read TGTGCCAGCAGCTCCCAGGGGGCCGCGTACGAGCAGTACTTC.

This sequence joins TRBV28 and TRBJ2-7, with D tentatively TRBD2 (6 bases). The CDR3 covers 14 residues. Trimming took 8 bases from V and 3 from J, leaving 17 bases between them. The germline V gene encodes CDR1 MDHEN and CDR2 SYDVKM. The CDR3, as DNA: TGTGCCAGCCTTGGTCCGGGACTCAACTACGAGCAGTACTTC. Translating it yields CASLGPGLNYEQYF.

The sample holds a few counts of this clone. The chain carries TRBV4-3 and TRBJ2-2, with 12 bases fitting TRBD2. Per germline, CDR1 LGHNA and CDR2 YSLEER. The CDR3 has 16 amino acids. Unmatched junction bases numbered 6, after V lost 4 bases and J lost 6 bases. CDR3 amino acids: CASSPGLAGGAGELFF. Written as DNA, the CDR3 is TGCGCCAGCAGCCCCGGGCTAGCGGGAGGGGCCGGGGAGCTGTTTTTT.

The V and J genes are TRBV6-1 and TRBJ1-5; D call uncertain. This CDR3 contains 17 residues. Between the trimmed V and J ends, which lost 2 bases and 7 bases, there was a span of 21 bases. Per the germline V gene, CDR1 is MNHNS and CDR2 is SASEGT. CDR3 region: CASSETESPAVGQPQHF. In DNA, the CDR3 is TGTGCCAGCAGTGAAACGGAGTCCCCGGCGGTTGGACAGCCCCAGCATTTT.

The V gene is TRBV19, the J gene TRBJ2-7; no reliable D call. Trimming cost V 0 bases and J 4 bases, with 7 bases left between them. CDR1 LNHDA and CDR2 SQIVND come from the germline V gene (reference sequence). The CDR3 sequence is 13 residues long. The CDR3 region is CASSIDLEYEQYF. The CDR3, as DNA: TGTGCCAGTAGTATAGATCTAGAATACGAGCAGTACTTC.

The chain carries TRBV18 and TRBJ1-1; D might be TRBD1 (6 bases). Trimming removed 4 bases at V and 3 bases at J, with 12 bases between. The germline V gene encodes CDR1 KGHSH and CDR2 LQKENI. The CDR3 runs 14 residues. The CDR3 DNA sequence: TGTGCCAGCTCACAAAATACAGGGTACACTGAAGCTTTCTTT. It translates to CASSQNTGYTEAFF.

The V call is TRBV5-4, the J call TRBJ2-3; TRBD1 matches at 9 bases. The junction had 4 bases not matched to a gene; V was cut back by 7 bases and J by 1 base. The CDR3 spans 14 residues. Germline CDR1 SGHNT, CDR2 YYREEE (reference sequence). CDR3 sequence: CASSWTGGTDTQYF. DNA for the CDR3: TGTGCCAGCTCCTGGACAGGGGGCACAGATACGCAGTATTTT.

CDR3 region: CASSQLGLAGSETQYF. In nucleotides, the CDR3 is TGCGCCAGCAGCCAACTCGGGTTAGCGGGCTCAGAGACCCAGTACTTC. V gene TRBV4-1 combines with J gene TRBJ2-5, with 7 nucleotides matching TRBD2. This CDR3 region has 16 residues. Losses at the gene ends were 2 bases for V and 4 bases for J; bases not matched to a gene: 10. CDR1 and CDR2 from the germline V gene are MGHRA and YSYEKL.

The V and J genes are TRBV28 and TRBJ2-3, with 9 bases that match TRBD2. The junction had 7 bases not matched to a gene; V was cut back by 5 bases and J by 4 bases. Germline values: CDR1 MDHEN, CDR2 SYDVKM. The CDR3 extends over 15 amino acids. CDR3 coding DNA: TGTGCCAGCAGTCCAACGACTAGCGGCTCAGATACGCAGTATTTT. Translated: CASSPTTSGSDTQYF.

The chain carries TRBV9 and TRBJ2-3; no clear D. The germline V and J ends were trimmed by 0 bases and 2 bases, with 4 bases remaining between them. The CDR3 runs 13 residues. CDR1 is SGDLS, CDR2 YYNGEE, per germline. CDR3 bases: TGTGCCAGCAGCGTAGTCGTCACAGATACGCAGTATTTT. Translation: CASSVVVTDTQYF.

The chain recombines TRBV10-1 with TRBJ1-1, with a tentative D call TRBD1 (5 bases). Trimming removed 6 bases from V and 4 bases from J, with 18 bases in between. Germline V gene lookup returns CDR1 WNHNN and CDR2 SYGVQD (reference sequence). The CDR3 runs to 15 residues. The DNA of the CDR3 is TGCGCCAGCAGCGACCGGACCAGGGAGGTCACTGAAGCTTTCTTT. Its protein is CASSDRTREVTEAFF.

The chain employs TRBV5-5 and TRBJ2-7; 11 nucleotides align to TRBD1. Losses at the gene ends were 0 bases for V and 3 bases for J; bases not matched to a gene: 5. Germline assignment: CDR1 SGHKS and CDR2 YYEKEE (reference sequence). The CDR3 has 16 residues. For the CDR3, the DNA is TGTGCCAGCAGCTTGGAGTGGACAGGGGGCCTCTACGAGCAGTACTTC. Its protein is CASSLEWTGGLYEQYF.

This clone was detected only a few times. This same CDR3 is encoded by further DNA sequences in the sample. The genes are TRBV5-1 and TRBJ1-1, with D possibly matching TRBD1 (5 bases). The CDR3 covers 13 residues. Germline CDR1 is SGHRS and CDR2 is YFSETQ. The V end lost 5 bases, the J end lost 1 base, and 9 bases lay between the germline ends. The DNA for the CDR3 is TGCGCCAGCAGGCAACAGGAGAACACTGAAGCTTTCTTT. Translating it yields CASRQQENTEAFF.

The rearrangement links TRBV28 to TRBJ2-1; 8 bases align to TRBD2. V shed 3 bases, J shed 7 bases, and the junction held 8 bases outside the gene matches. Per the germline V gene, CDR1 is MDHEN and CDR2 is SYDVKM. The CDR3 consists of 15 residues. The CDR3 coding sequence is TGTGCCAGCAGTTTGATCACTAGCGGTCGGAATGAGCAGTTCTTC. This codes for CASSLITSGRNEQFF.